These 18 T cell receptor beta chains came from one sample sequenced in a study of blood T cell repertoires in COVID-19 (TCRdb year 2020). Libraries were constructed by the immunoSEQ multiplex PCR assay. TCRdb mirrors the immuneACCESS table, restricted to in-frame sequences. Some clones are absent from its copies; in checked studies, under half trace to an unresolved V gene, and the reason for the others is unknown. The table for this sample lists under 95,000 clones; over 70% of them were counted only once. Of the sample, roughly 11% falls within the top ten clones. The sample consisted of peripheral blood. The receptor source for this set is a man aged 45-60 years with acute or convalescent COVID-19.

The genes are TRBV10-3 and TRBJ2-3; D remains unclear. This CDR3 region has 15 residues. Trimming left V 0 bases short and J 4 bases short, with 11 bases between. The germline V gene has CDR1 ENHRY and CDR2 SYGVKD. CDR3 protein: CAISESPSRSDTQYF. As DNA, the CDR3 is TGTGCCATCAGTGAGTCACCTTCTCGGTCAGATACGCAGTATTTT.

The chain carries TRBV3-1 (or the pseudogene TRBV3-2) and TRBJ2-1; D not resolved. V lost 5 bases to trimming and J lost 2 bases, with 13 bases between them. Per the germline V gene, CDR1 is LGHDT and CDR2 is YNNKEL (reference sequence). CDR3 size: 15 residues. CDR3 DNA sequence: TGTGCCAGCAGCTCCACCTCAGAGGCCTACAATGAGCAGTTCTTC. It translates to CASSSTSEAYNEQFF.

The rearrangement joins TRBV6-2 or TRBV6-3 to TRBJ2-1; 9 bases match TRBD1. The junction had 5 bases not matched to a gene; V was cut back by 4 bases and J by 4 bases. CDR1 is MNHEY and CDR2 is SVGEGT in the germline V gene. There are 15 residues in the CDR3. The CDR3 sequence: CASSSRTGVYNEQFF. The CDR3 DNA reads TGTGCCAGCAGTTCCCGGACAGGGGTATACAATGAGCAGTTCTTC.

The CDR3 DNA reads as TGTGCCAGCAGCCAACTTTGGGGAGGCTCCTACAATGAGCAGTTCTTC. Translation: CASSQLWGGSYNEQFF. The chain recombines TRBV3-1 (or the pseudogene TRBV3-2) with TRBJ2-1, with D perhaps TRBD2 (6 bases). Trimming shortened V by 2 bases and J by 0 bases, and 11 bases separated the two germline ends. Germline CDR1 reads LGHDT; CDR2 reads YNNKEL (reference sequence). The CDR3 contains 16 residues.

The CDR3 region has the DNA TGTGCCAGCAGCTTAGGACCGGGACAGGGGAATGAAAAACTGTTTTTT. This codes for CASSLGPGQGNEKLFF. This chain joins TRBV7-8 and TRBJ1-4, with TRBD1 identical over 10 bases. The germline gives CDR1 SGHVS, CDR2 FQNEAQ. After removal of 1 base from V and 5 bases from J, the junction contained 4 bases not matched to a gene. CDR3 length: 16 residues.

The rearrangement joins TRBV28 to TRBJ1-2, with D tentatively TRBD1 (5 bases). CDR3 size: 16 residues. V shed 5 bases and J shed 7 bases, with 23 bases lying between them. Germline loops: CDR1 MDHEN, CDR2 SYDVKM. In DNA, the CDR3 is TGTGCCAGCAGTAACCCTCCTAGGAGGACGGGGGGTGGCTACACCTTC. Its protein is CASSNPPRRTGGGYTF.

The chain combines TRBV29-1 with TRBJ1-1, with D tentatively TRBD1 (5 bases). V was clipped by 2 bases and J by 14 bases, with 15 bases between them. From germline, CDR1 is SQVTM and CDR2 ANQGSEA. CDR3 length: 11 amino acids. CDR3 in amino acids: CSVELARGGFF. The CDR3 DNA is TGCAGCGTTGAATTGGCGAGGGGAGGATTCTTT.

The V call is TRBV5-5, the J call TRBJ2-1, with 9 bases that match TRBD1. Per germline, CDR1 SGHKS and CDR2 YYEKEE (reference sequence). The V segment lost 4 bases and the J segment 8 bases; nucleotides outside the gene matches: 16. This CDR3 contains 17 residues. In nucleotides, the CDR3 is TGTGCCAGCAGCCCTATCAGCGGGACAGGGATTATTCATGAGCAGTTCTTC. Amino acids: CASSPISGTGIIHEQFF.

V usage is TRBV27 and J usage is TRBJ2-1; tentative D call: TRBD2 (6 bases). Germline V gene sequence: CDR1 MNHEY, CDR2 SMNVEV (reference sequence). This CDR3 region has 14 residues. V lost 6 bases, J lost 4 bases, and 13 bases lay in between. The chain's CDR3 is CASSRTGAYNEQFF. In DNA form, the CDR3 reads TGTGCCAGCAGCCGCACGGGAGCATACAATGAGCAGTTCTTC.

This clone was detected only a few times. V and J are TRBV7-2 and TRBJ1-5; D not certain. The CDR3 covers 15 residues. The germline gives CDR1 SGHTA, CDR2 FQGNSA. V lost 1 base and J 6 bases, leaving 13 bases between the germline ends. CDR3: CASSLDISAIQPQHF. The DNA for the CDR3 is TGTGCCAGCAGCTTAGACATTTCTGCAATTCAGCCCCAGCATTTT.

The chain employs TRBV7-9 and TRBJ2-1; the D gene is possibly TRBD1 (6 bases). Germline V lookup: CDR1 SEHNR, CDR2 FQNEAQ (reference sequence). The V end lost 3 bases, the J end lost 9 bases, and 15 bases lay between the germline ends. The CDR3 contains 14 residues. In DNA form, the CDR3 reads TGTGCCAGCAGCTTTTTTCAGGGGAGCATTGAGCAGTTCTTC. Protein sequence: CASSFFQGSIEQFF.

The chain carries TRBV4-1 and TRBJ2-1; D possibly corresponds to TRBD2 (6 bases). CDR1 is MGHRA, CDR2 YSYEKL, per germline. With 1 base removed from V and 4 bases from J, the gap between germline ends came to 20 bases. The CDR3 runs to 18 residues. Here the CDR3 reads CASSQVDMGLAYYNEQFF. The CDR3 coding sequence is TGCGCCAGCAGCCAAGTCGATATGGGGCTAGCGTATTACAATGAGCAGTTCTTC.

The chain employs TRBV20-1 and TRBJ1-2; D remains unclear. Germline V gene data show CDR1 as DFQATT and CDR2 as SNEGSKA (reference sequence). The V end was cut by 3 bases, the J end by 6 bases, with 8 bases between. This CDR3 comprises 11 residues. The CDR3 region has the DNA TGCAGTGCTAGTGACGGGGATGGCTACACCTTC. Its protein is CSASDGDGYTF.

The V call is TRBV19, the J call TRBJ1-5, with 8 bases identical to TRBD1. The CDR3 contains 17 residues. In germline, CDR1 is LNHDA, CDR2 SQIVND (reference sequence). With V trimmed by 4 bases and J by 0 bases, 8 bases remained unmatched. The CDR3 nucleotides are TGTGCCAGTAGTACCACAGGGGGGGGGAGTAGCAATCAGCCCCAGCATTTT. Protein product: CASSTTGGGSSNQPQHF.

This clone was recorded only once. The chain recombines TRBV7-9 with TRBJ2-1, with TRBD1 matching over 8 bases. Germline V gene lookup returns CDR1 SEHNR and CDR2 FQNEAQ (reference sequence). CDR3 size: 15 residues. With V trimmed by 1 base and J by 6 bases, 5 bases remained unmatched. CDR3 nucleotides: TGTGCCAGCAGCTTAGAAGAGGACAGGGCCAATGAGCAGTTCTTC. Its protein is CASSLEEDRANEQFF.

The gene calls are TRBV6-5 and TRBJ1-3, with D unclear. Trimming removed 7 bases at V and 2 bases at J, with 12 bases between. Germline V gene data show CDR1 as MNHEY and CDR2 as SVGAGI. This CDR3 is 14 amino acids long. This CDR3 is CASTTISPGNTIYF. The CDR3 DNA sequence: TGTGCCAGCACCACAATCTCTCCTGGAAACACCATATATTTT.

In this sample, this clone turned up once. The gene calls are TRBV6-2 or TRBV6-3 and TRBJ1-2; TRBD1 might be the D (6 bases). The germline CDR1 and CDR2 sequences are MNHEY and SVGEGT. The CDR3 runs to 14 residues. V was clipped by 5 bases and J by 3 bases, with 13 bases between them. The CDR3 loop reads CASSAPGAHYGYTF. Here the CDR3 DNA reads TGTGCCAGCAGTGCGCCAGGGGCCCACTATGGCTACACCTTC.

CDR3 loop: CASSQTSGSSYEQYF. The CDR3 DNA reads as TGTGCCAGCAGCCAGACTAGCGGGAGCTCCTACGAGCAGTACTTC. J is TRBJ2-7 and V is TRBV6-5; 12 positions agree with TRBD2. Germline CDR1 MNHEY, CDR2 SVGAGI. Trimming cost V 6 bases and J 0 bases; bases outside gene matches: 3. CDR3 length equals 15 residues.